This entry features one T cell receptor (beta chain) sequence. This entry belongs to a study of cytomegalovirus exposure and HLA in healthy donors. Use of 60 Vbeta and 13 Jbeta primers characterized the PCR. Sequencing used immunoSEQ multiplex PCR; TCRdb keeps in-frame clones, though not all of them. The sample lists 100,000 to 150,000 clones, roughly 79% occurring once. V was pared by 5 bases and J by 4 bases, with 17 bases between. The V gene's germline CDR1 is SGHTA and CDR2 FQGNSA. There are 15 residues in the CDR3. V and J are TRBV7-2 and TRBJ1-2; D is perhaps TRBD1 (6 bases). The clonotype was recovered from a man younger than 30 in good health and CMV-seronegative. Specimen: PBMCs. The CDR3 loop is CASSTGGGFGYGYTF. In DNA form, the CDR3 reads TGTGCCAGCAGCACGGGGGGGGGCTTTGGCTATGGCTACACCTTC. Drawing the rest from reference TRBV7-2 and TRBJ1-2, the complete variable domain is GAGVSQSPSNKVTEKGKDVELRCDPISGHTALYWYRQSLGQGLEFLIYFQGNSAPDKSGLPSDRFSAERTGGSVSTLTIQRTQQEDSAVYLCASSTGGGFGYGYTFGSGTRLTVV.